The next 5 T cell receptor beta chains were all read from a single sample in a study of shared clonotypes between healthy human individuals. Sequencing was performed with immunoSEQ multiplex PCR; in TCRdb, only in-frame clones are kept and a portion is missing. This table has 2 million to 3 million clones, roughly 93% appearing once. Sequenced material: naive CD4+ T cells from PBMCs. Regarding subset: CD45RA+ positively selected. The receptors were sampled from a man in his late teens or twenties in good health. Some clones in this sample may be carry-over from other donors' samples.

This clone appeared a few times. The V gene is TRBV11-2, the J gene TRBJ1-3; no clear D. Germline V CDR1 and CDR2: SGHAT, FQNNGV. CDR3 size: 17 residues. The V and J ends lost 5 bases and 0 bases respectively, with 17 bases between them. CDR3 sequence: CASSPTRRGSSGNTIYF. CDR3 sequence (DNA): TGTGCCAGCAGCCCGACCCGCCGGGGTAGCTCTGGAAACACCATATATTTT.

CDR3 in DNA: TGTGCCAGCAGCCGGGCAGGCCAATCGGGAAACACCATATATTTT. Protein product: CASSRAGQSGNTIYF. This sequence joins TRBV7-6 and TRBJ1-3, with D unresolved. V was cut by 5 bases and J by 4 bases, with 15 bases left in between. This CDR3 has 15 residues. In germline, CDR1 is SGHVS, CDR2 FNYEAQ.

This clone was recorded once. The chain uses TRBV10-2 and TRBJ1-5; D ambiguous. Deletions cut 0 bases from V and 2 bases from J, with 8 bases between. Per germline, CDR1 WSHSY and CDR2 SAAADI. CDR3 size: 15 residues. The chain's CDR3 is CASSESERGNQPQHF. DNA of the CDR3: TGCGCCAGCAGTGAGTCCGAAAGGGGCAATCAGCCCCAGCATTTT.

This clone was detected only once. Other nucleotide sequences from this sample produce the same CDR3. The rearrangement joins TRBV5-1 to TRBJ1-1, with TRBD1 identical over 10 bases. The J segment lost 0 bases and the V segment lost 4 bases, leaving 6 bases of the junction unmatched. From germline, CDR1 is SGHRS and CDR2 YFSETQ. CDR3 size: 16 residues. CDR3 loop: CASSPRQGAMNTEAFF. CDR3 sequence (DNA): TGCGCCAGCAGCCCCAGACAGGGGGCTATGAACACTGAAGCTTTCTTT.

The chain has TRBV15 and TRBJ1-2; 9 bases align to TRBD1. The CDR3 contains 14 residues. J gave up 7 bases and V 5 bases, and 8 bases lay outside the gene matches. In germline, CDR1 is LNHNV, CDR2 YYDKDF (reference sequence). The CDR3 DNA is TGTGCCACCAGCGGGTGGGACAGGGTGGCTGGCTACACCTTC. Protein sequence: CATSGWDRVAGYTF.